This T cell receptor (beta chain) is from a study of blood T cell repertoires in COVID-19 (dated by TCRdb to the early 2020s). For the study in its entirety: The collaborator samples originated in the United States, Italy and Spain and spanned the acute and convalescent phases of COVID-19. Deeply sampled blood TCRbeta repertoires from subjects exposed to, actively infected with, or recovered from COVID-19 were included in the dataset. The prospective study material was composed of cDNA or gDNA derived from T cells, B-cell-depleted T cells, or PBMCs. The samples were drawn from two sources: the first 160 participants of the ongoing ImmuneRACE study, and fewer than 1,500 subjects contributed by 6 global collaborators. The repertoires were released in a freely available public database intended as a resource for research on the immune response to SARS-CoV-2. The sample metadata nearly always contained a de-identified subject ID, COVID-19 status, age in years and sex. HLA class I and class II types, where available, came from metadata supplied by the sample provider rather than from assay-based typing.

From its cysteine to its phenylalanine, the CDR3 spans 14 amino acids. Just CDR3 DNA is preserved here, 42 bases in frame from base 1. The CDR1 and CDR2 encoded by the germline V gene are MNHNS and SASEGT. From V the trimming removes 3 bases and from J it removes 4 bases, while the gene matches leave 1 base of the junction unaccounted for. Details on this clone: This clone's antigen is unknown. Per-nucleotide qualities are absent, and no much larger clonotype sits a single base away.

Broader findings and caveats from the paper: The quantity of clinical and demographic metadata differed by source and by participant and was supplied without curation.

Collaborating institutions collected whole blood in K2EDTA tubes following their own protocols. For TCRbeta analysis, collaborator samples were shipped as frozen whole blood, as isolated PBMCs, or as DNA extracted from either sample type. The immunoSEQ Assay, a bias-controlled multiplex PCR, was used to amplify TCRbeta CDR3 regions from genomic DNA. From the authors' description of their analysis: The number of nucleated cells in each sample was estimated by amplification of reference gene primers within the assay. Sequence reads were collapsed and filtered to measure the absolute abundance of every unique TCRbeta CDR3 rearrangement. For each sample, productive Simpson clonality was calculated by taking the square root of Simpson's diversity index across productive rearrangements. TCRdb limited this immuneACCESS table to in-frame rearrangements with V and J called. A share of clones is missing; checked studies link under half to unresolved V genes, and the rest is unexplained. The DNA was the basis for D and trimming; V, J and clone size are from that table. The sample includes 150,000 or so clones, with approximately 80% observed a single time. The ten most abundant clones make up approximately 2.7% of the sample.

The chain joins TRBV6-1 to TRBJ1-2, with 11 middle bases fitting TRBD1. The origin of this receptor is a woman aged 40 to 50 with active or convalescent COVID-19. Sequenced material: peripheral blood. The DNA sequence follows: TGTGCCAGCAGTGAGGACAGGGGGCTCTATGGCTACACCTTC. Translated, it gives CASSEDRGLYGYTF.